The 3 T cell receptor beta chains listed next were all sequenced from one sample in a study of T cell repertoires in cytomegalovirus infection. TCRdb ran MiXCR on the reads and lists one entry per CDR3 protein. The sample yields approximately 250,000 distinct CDR3 sequences, 12% seen once. The sequenced sample consisted of PBMCs. The source of these receptors is a human donor in good health (CMV status not recorded). Some clones in this sample may be carry-over from other donors' samples.

Many counts were recorded for this clonotype. The CDR3 reads CASSPSGQGIYGYTF. In DNA, the CDR3 is TGTGCCAGCAGCCCCTCGGGACAGGGGATCTATGGCTACACCTTC. The chain employs TRBV7-8 and TRBJ1-2, with 10 bases that match TRBD1. Trimming took 5 bases from V and 4 from J; bases not matched to a gene: 7. The germline V gene has CDR1 SGHVS and CDR2 FQNEAQ. This CDR3 comprises 15 residues.

This clonotype appeared a few times. The CDR3 DNA is TGCGCCAGCAGCAAGAACGAGGGGGCGAAGGTGAGAGATACGCAGTATTTT. Its protein product is CASSKNEGAKVRDTQYF. This chain joins TRBV5-1 and TRBJ2-3, with 7 nucleotides matching TRBD1. Per germline, CDR1 SGHRS and CDR2 YFSETQ. V trimming: 4 bases; J trimming: 5 bases; junction bases outside the gene matches: 16. This CDR3 is 17 amino acids long.

This clonotype was counted ten times or more. The chain recombines TRBV20-1 with TRBJ2-4; TRBD1 might be the D (5 bases). Germline V gene sequence: CDR1 DFQATT, CDR2 SNEGSKA (reference sequence). Trimming removed 0 bases from V and 7 bases from J, with 13 bases in between. The CDR3 length is 14 residues. The CDR3 nucleotides are TGCAGTGCTAGAGATCCGGGCCCAGGGAACATTCAGTACTTC. It is translated as CSARDPGPGNIQYF.